This TCR beta chain was captured in a study of T cells in Graves' hyperthyroidism and ophthalmopathy. As for the study in general: Peripheral blood was taken when the disease was first diagnosed, before any treatment began. Findings and caveats of the study: Ophthalmopathy prediction by the model preceded onset by a median about 6 months. Also found in blood were most expanded thyroid clonotypes above 0.001.

Of note for this clonotype: The target antigen is unknown.

RNA transcripts served as the template for amplifying TCR beta CDR3 regions. Carried out on the TCR CDR3, a first-round RT-PCR used the HTBI primer set. TCRdb ran MiXCR on the multiplex PCR reads and lists one entry per CDR3 protein. The table has under 550,000 distinct CDR3 sequences, just under 20% seen once. The specimen sequenced was blood. This receptor was taken from a man aged 40-55 years with Graves' ophthalmopathy.

In DNA, the CDR3 is TGTGCCAGCAAGGATCCGTGGACTAGCGGGCGGAGCTCCTACAATGAGCAGTTCTTC. It encodes CASKDPWTSGRSSYNEQFF. V usage is TRBV6-1 and J usage is TRBJ2-1; 11 positions agree with TRBD2. J lost 0 bases, V lost 7 bases, and 14 bases had no gene match. CDR3 length: 19 residues. From germline, CDR1 is MNHNS and CDR2 SASEGT.